This TCR beta chain comes out of a study of blood T cells in healthy people across ages. Study results and caveats: CMV infection status of these donors was not known. Leaving the PBMCs unsorted stopped any conclusive comparison of naive versus antigen-experienced cells. Diversity estimates drawn from one million T cells were deemed underestimates.

The CDR3 has 16 residues. V lost 8 bases and J lost 2, with 21 bases in between. Germline lookup yields CDR1 SEHNR and CDR2 FQNEAQ (reference sequence). A second 7 to 11 cycle PCR used barcoded and J-beta primers. TCRdb re-analysed the 5' RACE reads in MiXCR, keeping a single row per CDR3 protein. The table has about 1.8 million distinct CDR3 sequences, 49% seen once. Ten milliliters of peripheral blood were drawn from each donor into EDTA-treated tubes. Regarding this clonotype: Antigen unknown.

The sequenced sample was blood. This clonotype originated in a woman in her thirties or forties in good health. V and J are TRBV7-9 and TRBJ2-5; D gene uncertain. The CDR3 sequence: CASGPPRHPIQETQYF. CDR3 nucleotide sequence: TGTGCCAGCGGGCCCCCTCGTCACCCGATTCAAGAGACCCAGTACTTC. Full variable domain (outside the CDR3, taken from reference TRBV7-9 and TRBJ2-5): DTGVSQNPRHKITKRGQNVTFRCDPISEHNRLYWYRQTLGQGPEFLTYFQNEAQLEKSRLLSDRFSAERPKGSFSTLEIQRTEQGDSAMYLCASGPPRHPIQETQYFGPGTRLLVL.